A selection of T cell receptor beta chains follows, all from one sample in a study of cytomegalovirus exposure and HLA in healthy donors. TCRdb keeps only in-frame clones here, not all; method: immunoSEQ multiplex PCR. The sample includes under 130,000 clones, around four fifths of them seen just once. Sequencing input: PBMCs. The receptors here all came from a young man in good health and CMV-seronegative. The conserved cysteine and the conserved F or W are not part of the CDR3 here.

j_gene: TRBJ2-1
v_gene: TRBV12-5
CDR3aa: AGEGSSYNEQF

j_gene: TRBJ1-1
v_gene: TRBV7-9
CDR3aa: ASSPKDRVGHTEAF

j_gene: TRBJ2-7
v_gene: TRBV2
CDR3aa: ASTAGTGTTYEQY

j_gene: TRBJ2-1
v_gene: TRBV5-1
CDR3aa: ASSLASGSYNEQF

j_gene: TRBJ1-5
v_gene: TRBV5-5
CDR3aa: ASGTGSNQPQH

j_gene: TRBJ1-1
v_gene: TRBV6-1
CDR3aa: ASRKTDRAEAF

j_gene: TRBJ2-7
v_gene: TRBV10-3
CDR3aa: AISGGRETSGRGYEQY

j_gene: TRBJ2-7
v_gene: TRBV18
CDR3aa: ASSPGYSISYEQY

j_gene: TRBJ2-3
v_gene: TRBV5-1
CDR3aa: ASNGGTGTDTQY

j_gene: TRBJ2-1
v_gene: TRBV5-1
CDR3aa: ASSLDRGSYNEQF